The source of this T cell receptor (beta chain) is a study of siplizumab effects on memory and regulatory T cells. Regarding the study as a whole: Naive T cells looked more diverse than memory cells, and they looked like major contributors to the alloresponse. The study found that siplizumab significantly reduced alloreactive sequences traceable to unstimulated CD4+ memory cells.

Sequencing used immunoSEQ multiplex PCR; TCRdb keeps in-frame clones, though not all of them. The data hold tens of thousands of clones, with 93% observed a single time. The CDR3 consists of 13 residues. Between the trimmed V and J ends, which lost 1 base and 2 bases, there was a span of 6 bases. From germline, CDR1 is SGHVS and CDR2 FNYEAQ. Concerning this clone: The antigen is not known.

The sequence derives from a human donor in good health. J is TRBJ2-7 and V is TRBV7-6; no clear D. The sample consisted of CD8+ T cells sorted from blood. DNA for the CDR3: TGTGCCAGCAGCTTAGTGGTCCCCTACGAGCAGTACTTC. As protein: CASSLVVPYEQYF. Together with reference TRBV7-6 and TRBJ2-7, the CDR3 gives the full variable domain: GAGVSQSPRYKVTKRGQDVALRCDPISGHVSLYWYRQALGQGPEFLTYFNYEAQQDKSGLPNDRFSAERPEGSISTLTIQRTEQRDSAMYRCASSLVVPYEQYFGPGTRLTVT.